The rows below give T cell receptor beta chains drawn from one sample of a study of blood T cell repertoires in COVID-19. Generated by immunoSEQ multiplex PCR, the TCRdb table keeps only in-frame clones and is missing some. This repertoire shows around 140,000 clones, roughly 83% found once; its top ten account for 1.4% to 1.5%. Sequenced sample: peripheral blood. The receptors here all came from a man in his sixties with acute or convalescent COVID-19. Each CDR3 is given with its conserved first and last residue. D genes are given only for firm matches.

V	D	length	J	CDR3	DNA
TRBV29-1	NA	16	TRBJ2-1	CSVVKPQGGSYNEQFF	TGCAGCGTTGTTAAACCGCAGGGTGGCTCCTACAATGAGCAGTTCTTC
TRBV13	TRBD2	18	TRBJ2-2	CASSPSRMGGPVLGELFF	TGTGCCAGCAGCCCCAGCCGAATGGGAGGGCCGGTTCTCGGGGAGCTGTTTTTT
TRBV24-1	NA	13	TRBJ2-5	CATSDAGQETQYF	TGTGCCACCAGTGATGCAGGGCAAGAGACCCAGTACTTC
TRBV2	TRBD1	14	TRBJ2-7	CASSDDRGRFEQYF	TGTGCCAGCAGTGACGACAGGGGGCGTTTCGAGCAGTACTTC
TRBV6-6	TRBD1	13	TRBJ1-1	CASSPQGATEAFF	TGTGCCAGCTCCCCTCAGGGGGCCACTGAAGCTTTCTTT
TRBV18	TRBD1	15	TRBJ2-1	CASSRDRGKYNEQFF	TGTGCCAGCTCACGCGACAGGGGGAAATACAATGAGCAGTTCTTC
TRBV30	TRBD1	14	TRBJ1-2	CAWSPWDRDNGYTF	TGTGCCTGGAGTCCCTGGGACAGGGATAATGGCTACACCTTC
TRBV13	TRBD1	17	TRBJ2-4	CASSLSLKKDRVDIQYF	TGTGCCAGCAGCCTCTCGCTAAAAAAGGACAGGGTGGACATTCAGTACTTC
TRBV19	NA	16	TRBJ2-2	CASSRAPFYQGGELFF	TGTGCCAGTAGTCGAGCCCCCTTCTATCAGGGCGGGGAGCTGTTTTTT
TRBV3-1/TRBV3-2	NA	17	TRBJ2-7	CASSQDGLAPGWYEQYF	TGTGCCAGCAGCCAAGATGGGCTAGCGCCGGGGTGGTACGAGCAGTACTTC
TRBV7-9	TRBD1	16	TRBJ2-7	CASSPQTGGHSYEQYF	TGTGCCAGCAGCCCCCAAACAGGGGGGCATTCCTACGAGCAGTACTTC
TRBV15	NA	15	TRBJ2-1	CATSRDRESYNEQFF	TGTGCCACCAGCAGAGATCGTGAGTCGTACAATGAGCAGTTCTTC
TRBV9	NA	14	TRBJ2-1	CASSVGVRAHEQFF	TGTGCCAGCAGCGTAGGGGTGCGGGCCCATGAGCAGTTCTTC